This T cell receptor (beta chain) was obtained from a study of blood T cells in healthy people across ages. Next came a second PCR, run for roughly 6 to 11 cycles, which used a sample-barcoded 5' primer along with a J-beta primer mix. MiXCR was run by TCRdb on the 5' RACE reads, yielding one entry per CDR3 protein. The data contain about 1.8 million distinct CDR3 sequences, less than 50% of them singletons. V shed 3 bases, J shed 6 bases, and the junction held 5 bases outside the gene matches. This CDR3 comprises 14 residues. CDR1 is SGHTS, CDR2 YDEGEE, per germline. This clonotype was found many times.

This clonotype originated in a woman aged 40 to 50 in good health. The sequenced material came from blood. V gene TRBV5-8 combines with J gene TRBJ2-1; TRBD2 matches 8 bases. This chain's CDR3 is CASSSLAGGNEQFF. CDR3 nucleotides: TGTGCCAGCAGCTCTCTGGCGGGAGGCAATGAGCAGTTCTTC.